These 30 T cell receptor beta chains were sequenced from one sample in a study of prognosis after radiotherapy for stage I lung cancer (dated by TCRdb to the early 2020s). Instrument used: Illumina HiSeq 3000. Two rounds of multiplex PCR were performed to amplify the TCR beta CDR3 region from genomic DNA. In the first PCR round, primers specific to each TRBV and TRBJ gene were used, and the primer sequences were filed in Chinese patent CN105087789A. The public sequencing data were trimmed at Q25 with fastp and processed into clonotypes with MiXCR by TCRdb, which kept only in-frame beta chains. Rows matching on CDR3 protein sequence are summarized as one entry with the most common DNA and genes. The sample table lists some 28,000 distinct CDR3 sequences, less than 40% of them with a count of one. 9.5% to 13% of the sample is taken by the ten largest. The sequenced sample was PBMCs, obtained before or after stereotactic body radiation therapy (not recorded which). All receptors derive from a donor aged 50 or older with non-small cell lung cancer.

This chain uses TRBV29-1 with TRBJ2-3; possibly TRBD2 for D (6 bases). The germline gives CDR1 SQVTM, CDR2 ANQGSEA. The CDR3 covers 12 residues. Trimming took off 5 bases at V and 11 bases at J, with 17 bases between the two ends. As DNA, the CDR3 is TGCAGCGTTTGCGGGGACGTCATCGGGCAGTATTTT. Its protein product is CSVCGDVIGQYF.

This clonotype came up a few times. The chain uses TRBV7-8 and TRBJ2-1; D gene ambiguous. CDR3 length: 15 amino acids. V lost 6 bases to trimming and J lost 1 base, with 13 bases between them. Per the germline V gene, CDR1 is SGHVS and CDR2 is FQNEAQ. Written as DNA, the CDR3 is TGTGCCAGCAGACCGAGATCGGAGTCCTACAATGAGCAGTTCTTC. Its protein is CASRPRSESYNEQFF. The full variable domain, in which reference TRBV7-8 and TRBJ2-1 provide the parts outside the CDR3, is GAGVSQSPRYKVAKRGQDVALRCDPISGHVSLFWYQQALGQGPEFLTYFQNEAQLDKSGLPSDRFFAERPEGSVSTLKIQRTQQEDSAVYLCASRPRSESYNEQFFGPGTRLTVL.

Notes on this clonotype: With a far larger clone one base away, a read error is the likely cause. This chain links TRBV12-3 or TRBV12-4 with TRBJ1-2, with TRBD1 as a possible D gene (5 bases). This CDR3 contains 14 residues. Trimming pared 6 bases from V and 5 bases from J, leaving 16 bases between. In DNA form, the CDR3 reads TGTGCCAGCAGGCCGTGGGGGGGAGGGTATGGCTACACCTTC. Its protein is CASRPWGGGYGYTF.

The sample holds many counts of this clonotype. The rearrangement joins TRBV28 to TRBJ1-2; D remains ambiguous. Trimming took off 3 bases at V and 6 bases at J, with 5 bases between the two ends. This CDR3 has 11 amino acids. CDR1 is MDHEN and CDR2 is SYDVKM in the germline V gene. CDR3: CASSFVDGYTF. CDR3 nucleotides: TGTGCCAGCAGTTTCGTGGATGGCTACACCTTC.

Turning to this clonotype: The junction shows a germline mismatch at one end, possibly a read error. The genes are TRBV2 and TRBJ2-1, with 7 bases that match TRBD2. Germline CDR1 reads SNHLY; CDR2 reads FYNNEI. The CDR3 has 15 amino acids. The CDR3 spells CSSSVSRGDYNEQFF. CDR3 sequence (DNA): TGTTCCAGCAGTGTGTCACGGGGGGACTACAATGAGCAGTTCTTC.

This clonotype was seen ten or more times. The chain joins TRBV19 to TRBJ2-3, with D unresolved. Germline V gene data show CDR1 as LNHDA and CDR2 as SQIVND (reference sequence). Trimming took 1 base from V and 6 from J, leaving 8 bases between them. The CDR3 extends over 13 amino acids. As DNA, the CDR3 is TGTGCCAGTAGTATAGGATACCGGGATACGCAGTATTTT. Its protein product is CASSIGYRDTQYF.

As concerns this clonotype: A much larger clone differs by one base, so this may be a read error. The V and J genes are TRBV6-1 and TRBJ2-5; D might be TRBD1 (5 bases). Per the germline V gene, CDR1 is MNHNS and CDR2 is SASEGT. The V end was cut by 6 bases, the J end by 5 bases, with 13 bases between. The CDR3 has 13 residues. In nucleotides, the CDR3 is TGTGCCAGCAGGTTCAGGGTGGGTGAGACCCAGTACTTC. Translated, it gives CASRFRVGETQYF.

This clonotype was picked up many times. The CDR3 protein is CASSLSGLGTEQYF. The CDR3 nucleotides are TGTGCCAGCAGCTTATCGGGACTAGGGACCGAGCAGTACTTC. This sequence joins TRBV7-9 and TRBJ2-7, with 8 bases aligning to TRBD2. The J segment lost 6 bases and the V segment lost 2 bases, leaving 6 bases of the junction unmatched. From germline, CDR1 is SEHNR and CDR2 FQNEAQ (reference sequence). The length of the CDR3 is 14 residues.

The J gene is TRBJ2-7, the V gene TRBV6-2 or TRBV6-3, with D uncertain. This CDR3 has 13 amino acids. Germline V gene sequence: CDR1 MNHEY, CDR2 SVGEGT. V lost 5 bases and J 6 bases, leaving 14 bases between the germline ends. CDR3 in DNA: TGTGCCAGCAGTGAATCCCAAGGGTTCGAGCAGTACTTC. As protein: CASSESQGFEQYF.

Concerning this clonotype itself: The junction departs from germline at one end; a sequencing error may be responsible. The gene calls are TRBV20-1 and TRBJ2-3; TRBD2 matches 7 bases. The CDR3 is 16 residues long. Germline CDR1 is DFQATT and CDR2 is SNEGSKA (reference sequence). The CDR3 sequence: CSASPRTRGSRDTQYF. DNA for the CDR3: TGCAGTGCTAGCCCTAGGACTAGAGGGAGCAGAGATACGCAGTATTTT.

This clonotype was counted at least ten times. The chain recombines TRBV4-1 with TRBJ2-7, with 9 bases that match TRBD1. The CDR3 is 15 residues long. The germline gives CDR1 MGHRA, CDR2 YSYEKL. Unmatched junction bases numbered 3, after V lost 2 bases and J lost 1 base. The CDR3 DNA sequence: TGCGCCAGCAGCCAACCGGGACAGGGATCCTACGAGCAGTACTTC. Protein sequence: CASSQPGQGSYEQYF.

A single count supports this clonotype. A junction boundary mismatches the germline segment, possibly from a read error. The chain couples TRBV20-1 to TRBJ2-1; D perhaps matches TRBD2 (5 bases). The CDR3 has 14 residues. Germline V gives CDR1 DFQATT, CDR2 SNEGSKA (reference sequence). The chain's CDR3 is CSASYSLGGNEQLF. The CDR3 bases are TGCAGTGCCTCTTACTCTCTAGGAGGCAATGAGCAGCTCTTC.

About this clonotype itself: A far larger clone is one base from this, pointing to a likely read error. V usage is TRBV6-9 and J usage is TRBJ2-5; D call uncertain. The CDR3 is 12 residues long. V gave up 4 bases and J gave up 8 bases, with 11 bases separating them. Germline V gives CDR1 MNHGY, CDR2 SVAAGI. Here the CDR3 DNA reads TGTGCCAGCAGTTCCCCCGCGGATACCCAGTACTTC. The encoded protein is CASSSPADTQYF.

CDR3 bases: TGTGCCAGCAGTGCGACTAGCGGGGCCGGTTTAGGCGGGGAGCTGTTTTTT. Translated: CASSATSGAGLGGELFF. V and J are TRBV2 and TRBJ2-2, with TRBD2 matching 11 bases. The CDR3 has 17 residues. Germline CDR1 and CDR2: SNHLY and FYNNEI. V was pared by 4 bases and J by 7 bases, with 11 bases of the junction left unmatched.

Details on this clonotype: A much more abundant neighbour one base away suggests this may be a read error. V and J are TRBV6-1 and TRBJ1-2, with a weak D call TRBD1 (6 bases). From germline, CDR1 is MNHNS and CDR2 SASEGT. The length of the CDR3 is 14 residues. Trimming removed 2 bases from V and 8 bases from J, with 15 bases in between. This CDR3 is CASSENRVSGGYTF. The CDR3 DNA follows: TGTGCCAGCAGTGAAAACAGGGTGTCGGGGGGCTACACCTTC.

Ten or more counts support this clonotype. CDR3 sequence: CASSINIRERRSYGYTF. CDR3 DNA: TGTGCCAGTAGTATTAACATCCGGGAACGTCGTAGCTATGGCTACACCTTC. The rearrangement links TRBV19 to TRBJ1-2; D is uncertain. CDR3 size: 17 residues. V dropped 3 bases and J dropped 4 bases, with 21 bases sitting between them. The germline gives CDR1 LNHDA, CDR2 SQIVND (reference sequence). The full variable domain, completed using reference TRBV19 and TRBJ1-2, is DGGITQSPKYLFRKEGQNVTLSCEQNLNHDAMYWYRQDPGQGLRLIYYSQIVNDFQKGDIAEGYSVSREKKESFPLTVTSAQKNPTAFYLCASSINIRERRSYGYTFGSGTRLTVV.

The sample holds many counts of this clonotype. The J gene is TRBJ1-4, the V gene TRBV28; TRBD1 might be the D (5 bases). Trimming stripped 8 bases from V and 5 bases from J, with 12 bases between. The CDR3 has 13 residues. Germline V gives CDR1 MDHEN, CDR2 SYDVKM. The CDR3 sequence: CASQRGTNEKLFF. Written as DNA, the CDR3 is TGTGCCAGCCAGAGGGGCACGAATGAAAAACTGTTTTTT.

Many counts were recorded for this clonotype. This chain joins TRBV7-6 and TRBJ2-7; possibly TRBD2 for D (6 bases). Germline V lookup: CDR1 SGHVS, CDR2 FNYEAQ. Trimming cost V 2 bases and J 5 bases, with 25 bases left between them. CDR3 size: 18 residues. CDR3 DNA sequence: TGTGCCAGCAGCTTACGGCTCGGGGAGGCGGGATTGGGTCACGAGCAGTACTTC. Translating it yields CASSLRLGEAGLGHEQYF. The complete variable domain, with remaining parts taken from reference TRBV7-6 and TRBJ2-7, reads GAGVSQSPRYKVTKRGQDVALRCDPISGHVSLYWYRQALGQGPEFLTYFNYEAQQDKSGLPNDRFSAERPEGSISTLTIQRTEQRDSAMYRCASSLRLGEAGLGHEQYFGPGTRLTVT.

This clonotype was picked up a small number of times. Since a much larger clone is just one base distant, this may be a read error. V and J are TRBV6-5 and TRBJ2-5, with TRBD2 identical over 9 bases. V was pared by 0 bases and J by 7 bases, with 9 bases of the junction left unmatched. CDR1 is MNHEY and CDR2 is SVGAGI in the germline V gene. This CDR3 is 16 amino acids long. CDR3 region: CASSYSTETSGPTQYF. The CDR3 region has the DNA TGTGCCAGCAGTTACTCAACCGAGACTAGCGGTCCGACCCAGTACTTC.

The chain couples TRBV6-2 or TRBV6-3 to TRBJ1-1; 8 positions match TRBD1. CDR1 is MNHEY, CDR2 SVGEGT, per germline. This CDR3 has 15 residues. The ends lost 5 bases at V and 2 bases at J; junction bases unmatched: 7. The CDR3 nucleotides are TGTGCCAGCAGTGCCCGGGACAGGCATAACACTGAAGCTTTCTTT. This translates into CASSARDRHNTEAFF.

Turning to this clonotype: At one of its ends the junction is not consistent with the germline gene, which may arise from a read error. The chain links TRBV27 to TRBJ2-1, with 8 bases that match TRBD2. CDR3 length equals 16 residues. CDR1 is MNHEY, CDR2 SMNVEV, per germline (reference sequence). The CDR3 bases are TGTGCCTGCAGTGCAAGGACTAGCTTTAGTTACAATGAGCAGTTCTTC. This gives the protein CACSARTSFSYNEQFF.

Turning to this clonotype: A far larger clone is just one base off, so this is likely a read error. It is likely a read error, because the conserved phenylalanine at the end of the CDR3 is missing. The gene calls are TRBV6-6 and TRBJ1-3; D call uncertain. Trimming removed 0 bases from V and 2 bases from J, with 11 bases in between. The CDR3 is 16 amino acids. Germline-derived CDR1 and CDR2 are MNHNY and SVGAGI (reference sequence). The CDR3 loop is CASSYSLTVTGNTIYL. For the CDR3, the DNA is TGTGCCAGCAGTTACTCGCTGACGGTAACTGGAAACACCATATATTTA.

The chain joins TRBV6-1 to TRBJ1-4; possible D gene TRBD1, 6 bases. Germline V gives CDR1 MNHNS, CDR2 SASEGT. The CDR3 runs to 16 residues. Trimming stripped 6 bases from V and 2 bases from J, with 16 bases between. In DNA form, the CDR3 reads TGTGCCAGCAGCAAACAAGACAGGTGTACTAATGAAAAACTGTTTTTT. Encoded protein: CASSKQDRCTNEKLFF.

There are many counts of this clonotype. V and J are TRBV29-1 and TRBJ2-1, with 8 bases that match TRBD2. From germline, CDR1 is SQVTM and CDR2 ANQGSEA. Trimming removed 6 bases from V and 13 bases from J; junction bases left unmatched: 8. The CDR3 consists of 11 residues. CDR3 protein: CSVLSGAEQFF. The DNA of the CDR3 is TGCAGCGTCCTTAGCGGGGCAGAACAGTTCTTC.

This clonotype is classed as medium-sized. The V call is TRBV27, the J call TRBJ2-6; 9 bases match TRBD2. CDR3 size: 18 residues. J gave up 2 bases and V 0 bases, and 5 bases lay outside the gene matches. Germline CDR1 reads MNHEY; CDR2 reads SMNVEV (reference sequence). The CDR3: CASSLSAGGFAGANVLTF. As DNA, the CDR3 is TGTGCCAGCAGTTTATCGGCGGGAGGGTTCGCTGGGGCCAACGTCCTGACTTTC.

This clonotype was counted ten times or more. The CDR3 reads CSALGTSGDTDTQYF. CDR3 nucleotide sequence: TGCAGTGCACTCGGGACTAGCGGGGACACAGATACGCAGTATTTT. The gene calls are TRBV20-1 and TRBJ2-3, with 13 positions matching TRBD2. V shed 6 bases and J 2 bases; nucleotides not matched to a gene: 5. Per the germline V gene, CDR1 is DFQATT and CDR2 is SNEGSKA (reference sequence). The CDR3 is 15 amino acids.

This clonotype was recorded at least ten times. The chain combines TRBV5-1 with TRBJ2-7; D gene ambiguous. V lost 6 bases and J 3 bases, leaving 16 bases between the germline ends. CDR3 size: 14 residues. Germline V gene data show CDR1 as SGHRS and CDR2 as YFSETQ. The CDR3 spells CASKPGILNYEQYF. Here the CDR3 DNA reads TGCGCCAGCAAACCAGGCATCCTTAACTACGAGCAGTACTTC.

This clonotype has ten or more counts. The chain couples TRBV19 to TRBJ1-2; perhaps TRBD1 as D (5 bases). The CDR3 consists of 15 residues. V was shortened by 6 bases and J by 1 base, with 15 bases between the two germline ends. Germline V gene sequence: CDR1 LNHDA, CDR2 SQIVND (reference sequence). CDR3 loop: CASRDARGSNYGYTF. Written as DNA, the CDR3 is TGTGCCAGTAGAGATGCTAGGGGAAGTAACTATGGCTACACCTTC.

This clonotype is termed medium-sized. The gene calls are TRBV2 and TRBJ2-2, with D uncertain. The CDR3 loop spans 13 amino acids. CDR1 is SNHLY, CDR2 FYNNEI, per germline. V was shortened by 6 bases and J by 1 base, with 6 bases between the two germline ends. The CDR3 reads CASSRRNTGELFF. The CDR3 DNA is TGTGCCAGCAGCCGCCGGAACACCGGGGAGCTGTTTTTT.

Concerning this clonotype: Just one base apart from a much larger clone, this may be a read error. The chain links TRBV7-9 to TRBJ2-7; no clear D. V lost 5 bases and J 4 bases, leaving 9 bases between the germline ends. This CDR3 comprises 12 residues. Germline lookup yields CDR1 SEHNR and CDR2 FQNEAQ (reference sequence). The CDR3 here is CASSQLEYEQYF. The DNA for the CDR3 is TGTGCCAGCAGCCAGTTGGAATACGAGCAGTACTTC.